A single sample is the source of the 23 T cell receptor beta chains below, sequenced in a study of blood T cell repertoires in COVID-19. Data came from immunoSEQ multiplex PCR; TCRdb stores just in-frame clones and leaves some out. The sample contains approximately 440,000 clones, around 88% of which appear only once. The sample comprised peripheral blood. All receptors come from a woman between 45 and 60 years old with COVID-19, enrolled during active disease.

This clone occurred once. The gene calls are TRBV10-3 and TRBJ2-3; no reliable D call. This CDR3 is built from 11 residues. V was trimmed by 8 bases and J by 5 bases, leaving 8 bases between them. Looked up from germline, CDR1 is ENHRY and CDR2 is SYGVKD. The DNA for the CDR3 is TGTGCCATCGGAACTATAGATACGCAGTATTTT. This codes for CAIGTIDTQYF.

This clone was seen a handful of times. The gene calls are TRBV7-9 and TRBJ2-7; 7 nucleotides match TRBD2. Germline V gene lookup returns CDR1 SEHNR and CDR2 FQNEAQ (reference sequence). The CDR3 has 13 amino acids. V was pared by 4 bases and J by 5 bases, with 5 bases of the junction left unmatched. The chain's CDR3 is CASSWGGLDEQYF. In DNA form, the CDR3 reads TGTGCCAGCAGCTGGGGGGGACTCGACGAGCAGTACTTC.

Only one count was recorded for this clone. The gene calls are TRBV24-1 and TRBJ2-5; 7 nucleotides agree with TRBD2. The V gene's germline CDR1 is KGHDR and CDR2 SFDVKD. The trim removed 3 bases at V and 0 bases at J, leaving 6 bases unmatched. The CDR3 spans 16 residues. CDR3 sequence (DNA): TGTGCCACCAGTGATATCCCAGGGAGGGACCAAGAGACCCAGTACTTC. It specifies CATSDIPGRDQETQYF.

On this clone itself: The sample contains more than one DNA sequence encoding this CDR3. V gene TRBV9 combines with J gene TRBJ1-2; perhaps TRBD1 as D (5 bases). This CDR3 spans 13 amino acids. The germline V and J ends were trimmed by 2 bases and 4 bases, with 9 bases remaining between them. CDR1 and CDR2 (germline): SGDLS, YYNGEE. CDR3 coding DNA: TGTGCCAGCAGCGTTTCCGGGGGCTATGGCTACACCTTC. Protein sequence: CASSVSGGYGYTF. The full variable domain, completed using reference TRBV9 and TRBJ1-2, is DSGVTQTPKHLITATGQRVTLRCSPRSGDLSVYWYQQSLDQGLQFLIQYYNGEERAKGNILERFSAQQFPDLHSELNLSSLELGDSALYFCASSVSGGYGYTFGSGTRLTVV.

The chain is built from TRBV5-1 and TRBJ1-2; possibly TRBD1 for D (5 bases). Germline V gene lookup returns CDR1 SGHRS and CDR2 YFSETQ. There are 12 residues in the CDR3. V lost 2 bases, J lost 8 bases, and 10 bases lay in between. The CDR3: CASSFTGPGYTF. For the CDR3, the DNA is TGCGCCAGCAGCTTCACAGGCCCCGGCTACACCTTC.

This clone came up a few times. The CDR3 DNA reads as TGTGCCAGCAGCGTAGGAGGGGGTCAGCCCCAGCATTTT. This gives the protein CASSVGGGQPQHF. The chain carries TRBV9 and TRBJ1-5, with D possibly being TRBD1 (6 bases). The ends were cut back, 0 bases at V and 6 bases at J, with 7 bases in the middle. Germline CDR1 SGDLS, CDR2 YYNGEE. CDR3 size: 13 residues.

This chain connects TRBV7-2 to TRBJ2-7, with a tentative D call TRBD1 (6 bases). Trimming took off 5 bases at V and 1 base at J, with 12 bases between the two ends. The CDR3 sequence is 14 residues long. Germline assignment: CDR1 SGHTA and CDR2 FQGNSA. The CDR3 DNA reads TGTGCCAGCAGCCCTCCGACAGGATCCTACGAGCAGTACTTC. The encoded protein is CASSPPTGSYEQYF.

The DNA for the CDR3 is TGTGCCAGTAGTATAATGGCGGGGAATCAGCCCCAGCATTTT. Its protein product is CASSIMAGNQPQHF. The chain is built from TRBV19 and TRBJ1-5; D uncertain. The length of the CDR3 is 14 residues. The germline gives CDR1 LNHDA, CDR2 SQIVND (reference sequence). With 2 bases removed from V and 4 bases from J, the gap between germline ends came to 9 bases.

The chain has TRBV19 and TRBJ1-2, with a possible D match to TRBD1 (6 bases). CDR1 is LNHDA and CDR2 is SQIVND in the germline V gene (reference sequence). Trimming pared 4 bases from V and 8 bases from J, leaving 11 bases between. The CDR3 runs to 12 residues. The CDR3 nucleotides read TGTGCCAGTAGTAACAAACAGGGAGGCTACACCTTC. This encodes CASSNKQGGYTF.

This clone was seen a handful of times. The CDR3 nucleotides read TGTGCCAGCAGCGACAGGGGAGGCTACGAGCAGTACTTC. As protein: CASSDRGGYEQYF. The chain uses TRBV6-5 and TRBJ2-7; 8 nucleotides line up with TRBD1. CDR1 is MNHEY, CDR2 SVGAGI, per germline. The ends lost 6 bases at V and 3 bases at J; junction bases unmatched: 4. CDR3 length equals 13 residues.

This clone has only one observation. This chain joins TRBV30 and TRBJ2-3; D is perhaps TRBD1 (6 bases). From germline, CDR1 is GTSNPN and CDR2 SVGIG (reference sequence). The germline V and J ends were trimmed by 1 base and 2 bases, with 16 bases remaining between them. The CDR3 totals 16 residues. CDR3 coding DNA: TGTGCCTGGAGTGACGACTCAGGGGCGACCACAGATACGCAGTATTTT. It translates to CAWSDDSGATTDTQYF.

V and J are TRBV24-1 and TRBJ1-1; 7 bases map to TRBD1. Germline V gene data show CDR1 as KGHDR and CDR2 as SFDVKD. The V and J ends lost 3 bases and 11 bases, in that order; junction bases with no gene match: 8. The CDR3 is 13 amino acids. In nucleotides, the CDR3 is TGTGCCACCAGTGATACACCAGGGGGGCGCGCTTTCTTT. Its protein is CATSDTPGGRAFF.

The chain links TRBV3-1 (or the pseudogene TRBV3-2) to TRBJ2-7, with 8 bases lining up with TRBD1. From germline, CDR1 is LGHDT and CDR2 YNNKEL (reference sequence). The CDR3 contains 15 residues. V lost 3 bases and J lost 3; bases outside the gene matches: 7. CDR3 amino acids: CASSHRGQEFYEQYF. CDR3 nucleotide sequence: TGTGCCAGCAGCCACCGGGGACAGGAGTTCTACGAGCAGTACTTC.

This chain joins TRBV3-1 (or the pseudogene TRBV3-2) and TRBJ2-3, with TRBD2 matching 8 bases. J lost 6 bases, V lost 1 base, and 9 bases had no gene match. There are 16 residues in the CDR3. CDR1 LGHDT and CDR2 YNNKEL come from the germline V gene (reference sequence). The CDR3 DNA follows: TGTGCCAGCAGCCAAGTCGCCAGCGGGGGTACGGATACGCAGTATTTT. Translating it yields CASSQVASGGTDTQYF.

The gene calls are TRBV9 and TRBJ1-2; a possible D gene is TRBD1 (5 bases). CDR3 length equals 14 residues. Deletions cut 3 bases from V and 3 bases from J, with 12 bases between. Germline values: CDR1 SGDLS, CDR2 YYNGEE. CDR3 in DNA: TGTGCCAGCAGCGCGCTCGGGGGGGACTATGGCTACACCTTC. This gives the protein CASSALGGDYGYTF.

The chain employs TRBV12-3 or TRBV12-4 and TRBJ2-1; perhaps TRBD1 as D (5 bases). Trimming removed 10 bases from V and 6 bases from J, with 13 bases in between. The CDR3 runs to 12 residues. This chain's CDR3 is CATISGLNEQFF. For the CDR3, the DNA is TGTGCCACAATCTCAGGGCTCAATGAGCAGTTCTTC.

V gene TRBV30 combines with J gene TRBJ1-1; tentatively, D is TRBD1 (6 bases). Trimming removed 4 bases from V and 6 bases from J, with 15 bases in between. Per the germline V gene, CDR1 is GTSNPN and CDR2 is SVGIG (reference sequence). The CDR3 is made up of 13 amino acids. CDR3: CAWIRGAGAEAFF. The CDR3 nucleotides read TGTGCCTGGATTCGGGGGGCAGGGGCTGAAGCTTTCTTT.

This chain links TRBV11-1 with TRBJ2-7, with 12 nucleotides matching TRBD2. The germline V gene has CDR1 SGHAT and CDR2 FQDESV (reference sequence). This CDR3 has 17 amino acids. The J segment lost 3 bases and the V segment lost 0 bases, leaving 6 bases of the junction unmatched. The DNA of the CDR3 is TGTGCCAGCAGCTTAGCGTTCGGACTAGCGGGGAACTACGAGCAGTACTTC. It is translated as CASSLAFGLAGNYEQYF.

This chain joins TRBV5-4 and TRBJ1-2; tentative D call: TRBD1 (6 bases). This CDR3 has 15 residues. The V gene lost 4 bases and the J gene lost 2 bases, with 15 bases spanning the gap. CDR1 and CDR2 (germline): SGHNT, YYREEE (reference sequence). The CDR3 nucleotides are TGTGCCAGCAGCCTGGAGGCAGGGGCGAACTATGGCTACACCTTC. Translation gives CASSLEAGANYGYTF.

The chain combines TRBV7-3 with TRBJ2-1; a possible D gene is TRBD2 (5 bases). Germline values: CDR1 SGHTA, CDR2 FQGTGA. Trimming left V 2 bases short and J 6 bases short, with 11 bases between. The CDR3 runs to 14 residues. CDR3 bases: TGTGCCAGCAGCTTATCTCGGGGAACCAATGAGCAGTTCTTC. Translating it yields CASSLSRGTNEQFF.

The chain uses TRBV18 and TRBJ2-3, with D hard to call. The CDR3 runs 13 residues. CDR1 and CDR2 (germline): KGHSH, LQKENI. Trimming stripped 6 bases from V and 6 bases from J, with 13 bases between. CDR3 in DNA: TGTGCCAGCTCCCCCTTTTTCGAGGATACGCAGTATTTT. It yields the protein CASSPFFEDTQYF.

This rearrangement joins TRBV7-2 to TRBJ2-3; 7 nucleotides align to TRBD1. The germline V gene encodes CDR1 SGHTA and CDR2 FQGNSA. The CDR3 consists of 18 residues. The V and J ends lost 5 bases and 4 bases, in that order; junction bases with no gene match: 18. The CDR3 region has the DNA TGTGCCAGCAGCCTAGATGCGATGGGACAGACTATGGCAGATACGCAGTATTTT. Its protein is CASSLDAMGQTMADTQYF. Complete variable domain (other parts from reference TRBV7-2 and TRBJ2-3): GAGVSQSPSNKVTEKGKDVELRCDPISGHTALYWYRQSLGQGLEFLIYFQGNSAPDKSGLPSDRFSAERTGGSVSTLTIQRTQQEDSAVYLCASSLDAMGQTMADTQYFGPGTRLTVL.

Worth noting for this clone: The sample holds other DNA sequences that translate to the same CDR3. The V call is TRBV12-3 or TRBV12-4, the J call TRBJ1-6; 7 positions agree with TRBD1. V was clipped by 6 bases and J by 8 bases; unmatched bases: 4. The CDR3 extends over 13 amino acids. CDR3 bases: TGTGCCAGCAGCCTCGACAGGGATTCACCCCTCCACTTT. It encodes CASSLDRDSPLHF.